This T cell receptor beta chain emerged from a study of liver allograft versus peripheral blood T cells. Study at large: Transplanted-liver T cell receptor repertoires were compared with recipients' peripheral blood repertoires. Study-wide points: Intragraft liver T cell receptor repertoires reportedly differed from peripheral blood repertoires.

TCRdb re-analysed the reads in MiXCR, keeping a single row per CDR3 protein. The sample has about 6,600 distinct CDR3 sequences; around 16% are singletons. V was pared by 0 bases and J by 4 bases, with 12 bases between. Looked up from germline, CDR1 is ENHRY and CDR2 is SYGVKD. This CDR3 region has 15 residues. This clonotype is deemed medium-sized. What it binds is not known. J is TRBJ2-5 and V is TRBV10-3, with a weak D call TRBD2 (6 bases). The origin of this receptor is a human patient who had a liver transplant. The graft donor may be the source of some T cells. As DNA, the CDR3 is TGTGCCATCAGTGAGTCGGAGGGATTTGGAGAGACCCAGTACTTC. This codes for CAISESEGFGETQYF.